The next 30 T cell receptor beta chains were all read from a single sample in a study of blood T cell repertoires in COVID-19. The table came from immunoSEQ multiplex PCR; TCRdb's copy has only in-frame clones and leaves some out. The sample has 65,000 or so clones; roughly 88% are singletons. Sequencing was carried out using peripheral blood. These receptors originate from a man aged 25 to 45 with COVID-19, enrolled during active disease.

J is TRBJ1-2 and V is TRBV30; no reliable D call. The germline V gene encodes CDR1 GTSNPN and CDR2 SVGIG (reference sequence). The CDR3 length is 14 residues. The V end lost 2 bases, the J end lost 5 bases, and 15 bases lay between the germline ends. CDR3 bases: TGTGCCTGGAGTCTCCGCCCGGGGATATATGGCTACACCTTC. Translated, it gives CAWSLRPGIYGYTF.

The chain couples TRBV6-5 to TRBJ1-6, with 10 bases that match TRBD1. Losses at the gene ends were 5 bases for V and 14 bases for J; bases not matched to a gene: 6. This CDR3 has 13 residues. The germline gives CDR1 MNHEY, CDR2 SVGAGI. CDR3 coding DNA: TGTGCCAGCAGTCCGGGACAGGGGATTTCCCTCCACTTT. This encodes CASSPGQGISLHF.

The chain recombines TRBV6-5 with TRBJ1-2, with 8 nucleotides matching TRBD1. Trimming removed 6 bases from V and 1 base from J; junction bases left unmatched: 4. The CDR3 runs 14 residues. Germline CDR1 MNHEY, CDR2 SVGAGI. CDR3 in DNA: TGTGCCAGCAGAACAGGGGGGAGTAACTATGGCTACACCTTC. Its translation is CASRTGGSNYGYTF.

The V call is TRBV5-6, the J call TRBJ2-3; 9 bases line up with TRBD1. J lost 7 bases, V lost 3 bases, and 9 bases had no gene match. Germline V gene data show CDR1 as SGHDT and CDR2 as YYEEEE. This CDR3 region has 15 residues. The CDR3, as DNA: TGTGCCAGCAGCTGGTGGACAGGGGTGAGAAATACGCAGTATTTT. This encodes CASSWWTGVRNTQYF. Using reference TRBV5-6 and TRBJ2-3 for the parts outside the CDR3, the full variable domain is DAGVTQSPTHLIKTRGQQVTLRCSPKSGHDTVSWYQQALGQGPQFIFQYYEEEERQRGNFPDRFSGHQFPNYSSELNVNALLLGDSALYLCASSWWTGVRNTQYFGPGTRLTVL.

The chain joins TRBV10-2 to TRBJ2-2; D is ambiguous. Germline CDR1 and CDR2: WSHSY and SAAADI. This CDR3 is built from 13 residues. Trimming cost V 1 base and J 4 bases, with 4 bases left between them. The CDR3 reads CASSELRTGELFF. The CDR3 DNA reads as TGCGCCAGCAGTGAGTTGCGCACCGGGGAGCTGTTTTTT.

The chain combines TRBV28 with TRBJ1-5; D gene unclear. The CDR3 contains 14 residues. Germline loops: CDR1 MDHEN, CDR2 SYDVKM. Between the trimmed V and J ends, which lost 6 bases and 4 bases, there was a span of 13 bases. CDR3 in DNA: TGTGCCAGCAGCCCTAAAAGAAAAAATCAGCCCCAGCATTTT. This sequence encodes CASSPKRKNQPQHF.

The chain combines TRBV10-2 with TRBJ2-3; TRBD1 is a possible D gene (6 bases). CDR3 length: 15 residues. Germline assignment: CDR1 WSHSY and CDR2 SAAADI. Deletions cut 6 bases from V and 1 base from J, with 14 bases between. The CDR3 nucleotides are TGCGCCAGCAGCGGAGGACGGACAGGCACAGATACGCAGTATTTT. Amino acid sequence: CASSGGRTGTDTQYF.

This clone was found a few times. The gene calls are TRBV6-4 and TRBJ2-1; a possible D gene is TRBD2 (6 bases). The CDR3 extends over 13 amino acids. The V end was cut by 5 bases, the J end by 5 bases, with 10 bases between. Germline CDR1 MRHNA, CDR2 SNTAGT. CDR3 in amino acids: CASSPGLNNEQFF. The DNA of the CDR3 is TGTGCCAGCAGTCCGGGACTGAACAATGAGCAGTTCTTC.

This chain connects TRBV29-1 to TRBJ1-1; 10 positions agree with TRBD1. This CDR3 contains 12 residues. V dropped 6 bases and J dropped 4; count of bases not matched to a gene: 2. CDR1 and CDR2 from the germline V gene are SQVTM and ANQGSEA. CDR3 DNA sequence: TGCAGCGTAAGGACAGGGGGCACTGAAGCTTTCTTT. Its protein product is CSVRTGGTEAFF.

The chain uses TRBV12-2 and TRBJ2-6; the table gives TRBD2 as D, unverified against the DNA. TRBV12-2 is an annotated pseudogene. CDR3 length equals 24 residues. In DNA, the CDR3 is TGTGCAAGTCGCTTAGCTGGACCGTATTTACCCCTAGCGGGAGGTTGTTCTGGGGCCAACGTCCTGACTTTC. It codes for CASRLAGPYLPLAGGCSGANVLTF.

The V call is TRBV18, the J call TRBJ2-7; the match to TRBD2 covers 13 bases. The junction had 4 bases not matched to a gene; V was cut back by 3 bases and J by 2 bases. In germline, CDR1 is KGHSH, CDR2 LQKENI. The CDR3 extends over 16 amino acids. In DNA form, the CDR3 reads TGTGCCAGCTCACCCCTACTAGCGGGAGGGCCCTACGAGCAGTACTTC. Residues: CASSPLLAGGPYEQYF.

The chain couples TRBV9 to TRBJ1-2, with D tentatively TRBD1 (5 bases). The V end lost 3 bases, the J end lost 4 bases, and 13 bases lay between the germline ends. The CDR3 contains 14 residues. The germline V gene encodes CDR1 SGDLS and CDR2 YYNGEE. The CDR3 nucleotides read TGTGCCAGCAGCGCCACGACAGCTGCCTATGGCTACACCTTC. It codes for CASSATTAAYGYTF.

The CDR3 region is CASSKGRTFYEQYF. The CDR3 coding sequence is TGTGCCAGCAGCAAGGGGCGAACCTTCTACGAGCAGTACTTC. The genes are TRBV21-1 and TRBJ2-7; TRBD1 is the table's D call and was not checked against the DNA. TRBV21-1 constitutes a pseudogene. The CDR3 contains 14 residues.

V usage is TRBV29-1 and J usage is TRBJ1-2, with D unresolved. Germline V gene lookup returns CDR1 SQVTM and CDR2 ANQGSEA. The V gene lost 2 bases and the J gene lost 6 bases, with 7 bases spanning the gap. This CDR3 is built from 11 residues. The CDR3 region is CSVERGDGYTF. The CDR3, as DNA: TGCAGCGTTGAACGGGGTGATGGCTACACCTTC.

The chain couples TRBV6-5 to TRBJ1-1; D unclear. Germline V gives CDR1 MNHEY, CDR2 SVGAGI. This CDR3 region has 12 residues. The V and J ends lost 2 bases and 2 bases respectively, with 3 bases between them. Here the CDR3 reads CASSYVNTEAFF. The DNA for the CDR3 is TGTGCCAGCAGTTACGTAAACACTGAAGCTTTCTTT.

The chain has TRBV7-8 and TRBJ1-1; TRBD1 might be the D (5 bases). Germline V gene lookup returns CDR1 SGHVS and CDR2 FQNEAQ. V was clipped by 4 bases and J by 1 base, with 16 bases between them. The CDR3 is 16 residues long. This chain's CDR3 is CASSSRQGGTNTEAFF. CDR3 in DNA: TGTGCCAGCAGCTCCCGGCAGGGCGGGACGAACACTGAAGCTTTCTTT.

CDR3 bases: TGTGCCAGCTACAAAACGAACGTCCGAAACACCATATATTTT. This sequence encodes CASYKTNVRNTIYF. This chain connects TRBV28 to TRBJ1-3; no firm D call. CDR3 size: 14 residues. CDR1 and CDR2 (germline): MDHEN, SYDVKM. Trimming stripped 8 bases from V and 5 bases from J, with 16 bases between.

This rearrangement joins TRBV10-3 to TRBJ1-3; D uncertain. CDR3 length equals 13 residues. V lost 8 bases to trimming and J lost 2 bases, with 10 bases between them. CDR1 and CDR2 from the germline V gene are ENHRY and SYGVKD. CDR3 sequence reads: CAIGSLPGNTIYF. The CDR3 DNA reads TGTGCCATCGGTAGTCTCCCTGGAAACACCATATATTTT.

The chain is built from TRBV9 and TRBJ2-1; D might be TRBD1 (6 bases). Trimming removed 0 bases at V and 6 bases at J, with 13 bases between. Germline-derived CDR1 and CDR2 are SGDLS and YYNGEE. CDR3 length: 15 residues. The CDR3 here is CASSVGQGLSNEQFF. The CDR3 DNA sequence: TGTGCCAGCAGCGTAGGGCAGGGGTTAAGCAATGAGCAGTTCTTC. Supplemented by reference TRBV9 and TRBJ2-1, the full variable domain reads DSGVTQTPKHLITATGQRVTLRCSPRSGDLSVYWYQQSLDQGLQFLIQYYNGEERAKGNILERFSAQQFPDLHSELNLSSLELGDSALYFCASSVGQGLSNEQFFGPGTRLTVL.

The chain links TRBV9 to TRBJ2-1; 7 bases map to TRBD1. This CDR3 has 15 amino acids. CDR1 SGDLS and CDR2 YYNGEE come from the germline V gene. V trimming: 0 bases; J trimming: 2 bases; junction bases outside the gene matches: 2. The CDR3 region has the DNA TGTGCCAGCAGCGTAGGGGGACAGACCTACAATGAGCAGTTCTTC. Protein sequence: CASSVGGQTYNEQFF.

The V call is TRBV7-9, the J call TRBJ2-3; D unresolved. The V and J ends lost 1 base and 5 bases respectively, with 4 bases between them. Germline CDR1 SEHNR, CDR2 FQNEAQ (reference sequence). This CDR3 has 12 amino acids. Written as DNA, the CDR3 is TGTGCCAGCAGCTTAGTAGTAGATACGCAGTATTTT. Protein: CASSLVVDTQYF.

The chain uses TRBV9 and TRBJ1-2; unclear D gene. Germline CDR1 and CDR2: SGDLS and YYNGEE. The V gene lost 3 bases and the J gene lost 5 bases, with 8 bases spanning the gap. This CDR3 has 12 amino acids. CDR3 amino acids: CASSGPGYGYTF. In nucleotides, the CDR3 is TGTGCCAGCAGCGGCCCAGGATATGGCTACACCTTC. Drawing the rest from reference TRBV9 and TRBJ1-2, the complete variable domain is DSGVTQTPKHLITATGQRVTLRCSPRSGDLSVYWYQQSLDQGLQFLIQYYNGEERAKGNILERFSAQQFPDLHSELNLSSLELGDSALYFCASSGPGYGYTFGSGTRLTVV.

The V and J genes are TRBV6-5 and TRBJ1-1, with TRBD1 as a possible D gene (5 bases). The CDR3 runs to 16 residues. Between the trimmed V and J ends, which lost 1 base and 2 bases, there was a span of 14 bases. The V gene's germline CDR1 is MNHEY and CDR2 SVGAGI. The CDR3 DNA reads TGTGCCAGCAGTTACTGGTTGGCGGGGGGAAACACTGAAGCTTTCTTT. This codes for CASSYWLAGGNTEAFF.

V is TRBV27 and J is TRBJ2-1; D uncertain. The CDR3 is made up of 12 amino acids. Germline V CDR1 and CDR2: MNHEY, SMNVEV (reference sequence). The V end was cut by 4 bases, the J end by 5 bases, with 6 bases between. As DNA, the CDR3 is TGTGCCAGCAGTTCCCTAAACAATGAGCAGTTCTTC. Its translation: CASSSLNNEQFF.

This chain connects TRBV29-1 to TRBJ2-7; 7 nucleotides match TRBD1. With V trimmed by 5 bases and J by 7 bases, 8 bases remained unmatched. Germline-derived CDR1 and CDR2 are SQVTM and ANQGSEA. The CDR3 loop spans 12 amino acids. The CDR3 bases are TGCAGCGTTACGACAGGGTCGGATGAGCAGTACTTC. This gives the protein CSVTTGSDEQYF.

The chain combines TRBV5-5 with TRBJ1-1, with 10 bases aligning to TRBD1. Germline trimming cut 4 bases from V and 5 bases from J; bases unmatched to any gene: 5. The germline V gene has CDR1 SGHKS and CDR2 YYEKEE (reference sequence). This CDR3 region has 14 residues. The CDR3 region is CASSLRQGATEAFF. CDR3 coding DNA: TGTGCCAGCAGCCTGAGACAGGGGGCTACTGAAGCTTTCTTT.

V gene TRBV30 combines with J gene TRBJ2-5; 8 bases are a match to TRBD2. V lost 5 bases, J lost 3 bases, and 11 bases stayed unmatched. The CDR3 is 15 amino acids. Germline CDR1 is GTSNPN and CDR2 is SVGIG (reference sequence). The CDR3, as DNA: TGTGCCTGGGAAAATGATCCCGGGGGGGAAGAGACCCAGTACTTC. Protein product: CAWENDPGGEETQYF.

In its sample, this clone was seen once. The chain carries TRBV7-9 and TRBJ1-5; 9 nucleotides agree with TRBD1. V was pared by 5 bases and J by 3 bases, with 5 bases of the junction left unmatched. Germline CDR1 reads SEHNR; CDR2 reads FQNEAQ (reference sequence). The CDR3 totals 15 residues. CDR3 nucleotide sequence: TGTGCCAGCAGCCCCGGACAGGGGCTCAATCAGCCCCAGCATTTT. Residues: CASSPGQGLNQPQHF.

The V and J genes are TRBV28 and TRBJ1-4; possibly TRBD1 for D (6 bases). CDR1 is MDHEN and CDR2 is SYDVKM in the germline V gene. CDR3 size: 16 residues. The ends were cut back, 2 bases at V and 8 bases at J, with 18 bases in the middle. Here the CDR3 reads CASSLRDPGHFEKLFF. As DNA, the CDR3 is TGTGCCAGCAGTTTAAGGGATCCGGGACACTTCGAAAAACTGTTTTTT.

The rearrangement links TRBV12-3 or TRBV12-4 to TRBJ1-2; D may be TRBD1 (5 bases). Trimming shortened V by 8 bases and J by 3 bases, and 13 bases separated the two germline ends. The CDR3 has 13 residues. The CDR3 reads CASGQRQYYGYTF. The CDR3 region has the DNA TGTGCCAGCGGCCAAAGACAGTACTATGGCTACACCTTC.